This T cell receptor (beta chain) was retrieved from a study of CD8+CD57+ T cells in acquired aplastic anemia. Study-level background: Sorted CD4+ and CD8+ cells gave a mean 3.2 ug DNA, range 0.2 to 27.4 ug. Overall study results and limits: Common to patients and controls were approximately 30 CD8+ CDR3 sequences.

Turning to this clonotype: Antigen specificity is unknown. As the CDR3 is not closed by the conserved phenylalanine or tryptophan, this likely results from a read error. The DNA is left out, because the CDR3 cannot be placed on it with certainty; the CDR3 is given as TCRdb lists it.

The authors sequenced patients whose flow cytometry had shown CD8+CD57+ cell expansion. Severe acquired aplastic anemia affected all patients. Receipt of therapy had not occurred in any patient by the time of blood sampling. Germline lookup yields CDR1 MGHDK and CDR2 SYGVNS. The CDR3 spans 9 amino acids, including both terminal residues. The template used for profiling TCR beta VDJ and CDR3 was genomic DNA. TCRdb reprocessed the reads via MiXCR and lists one record per CDR3 protein. The sample has under 500,000 distinct CDR3 sequences, approximately 33% seen once; the top ten hold less than 0.85%. Sequencing was done on a sample of sorted CD4+, CD8+, or CD8+CD57+ T cells (not recorded which) from PBMCs. The genes are TRBV25-1 and TRBJ1-6. This TCR was sampled from a human donor with aplastic anemia. The CDR3 region is CASSFGRSS.